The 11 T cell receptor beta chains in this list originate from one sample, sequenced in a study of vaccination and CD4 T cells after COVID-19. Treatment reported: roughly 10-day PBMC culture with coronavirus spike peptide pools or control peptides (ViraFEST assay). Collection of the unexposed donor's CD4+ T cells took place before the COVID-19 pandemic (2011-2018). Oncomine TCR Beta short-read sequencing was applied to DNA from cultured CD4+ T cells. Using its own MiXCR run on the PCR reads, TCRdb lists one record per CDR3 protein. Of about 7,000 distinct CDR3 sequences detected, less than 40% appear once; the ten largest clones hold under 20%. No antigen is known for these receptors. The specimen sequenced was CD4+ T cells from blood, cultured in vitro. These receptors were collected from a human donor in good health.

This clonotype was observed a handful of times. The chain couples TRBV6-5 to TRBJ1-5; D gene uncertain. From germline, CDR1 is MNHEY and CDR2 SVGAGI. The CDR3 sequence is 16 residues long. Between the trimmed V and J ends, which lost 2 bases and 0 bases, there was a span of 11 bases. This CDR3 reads CASSYRPLGSNQPQHF. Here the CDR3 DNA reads TGTGCCAGCAGTTACCGGCCTTTAGGTAGCAATCAGCCCCAGCATTTT.

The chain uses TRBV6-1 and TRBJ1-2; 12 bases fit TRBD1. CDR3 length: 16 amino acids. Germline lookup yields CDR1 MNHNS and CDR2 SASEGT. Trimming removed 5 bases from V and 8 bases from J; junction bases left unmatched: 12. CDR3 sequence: CASSREPGQGARGYTF. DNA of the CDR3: TGTGCCAGCAGTAGAGAGCCGGGACAGGGGGCGAGAGGCTACACCTTC.

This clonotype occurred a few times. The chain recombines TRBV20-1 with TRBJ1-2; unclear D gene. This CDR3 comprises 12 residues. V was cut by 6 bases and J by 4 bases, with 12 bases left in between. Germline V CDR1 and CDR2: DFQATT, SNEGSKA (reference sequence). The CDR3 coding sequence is TGCAGTGCCCCGCCCCCGGCCTATGGCTACACCTTC. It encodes CSAPPPAYGYTF.

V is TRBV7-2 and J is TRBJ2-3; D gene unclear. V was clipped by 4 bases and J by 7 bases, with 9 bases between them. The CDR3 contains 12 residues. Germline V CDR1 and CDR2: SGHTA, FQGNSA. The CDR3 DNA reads TGTGCCAGCAGCTGGGGTCAAAATACGCAGTATTTT. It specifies CASSWGQNTQYF.

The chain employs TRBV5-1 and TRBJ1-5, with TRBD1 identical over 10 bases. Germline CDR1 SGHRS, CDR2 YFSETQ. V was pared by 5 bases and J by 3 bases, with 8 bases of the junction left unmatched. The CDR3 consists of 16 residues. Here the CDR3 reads CASRGDRGVFNQPQHF. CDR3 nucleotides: TGCGCCAGCAGGGGGGACAGGGGAGTTTTCAATCAGCCCCAGCATTTT.

The CDR3 reads CASSEFRGRNTEAFF. The DNA for the CDR3 is TGTGCCAGCAGTGAATTTCGGGGCAGGAACACTGAAGCTTTCTTT. The chain joins TRBV2 to TRBJ1-1; D is possibly TRBD1 (5 bases). The germline CDR1 and CDR2 sequences are SNHLY and FYNNEI. The CDR3 length is 15 residues. Deletions cut 2 bases from V and 1 base from J, with 11 bases between. Using reference TRBV2 and TRBJ1-1 for the parts outside the CDR3, the full variable domain is EPEVTQTPSHQVTQMGQEVILRCVPISNHLYFYWYRQILGQKVEFLVSFYNNEISEKSEIFDDQFSVERPDGSNFTLKIRSTKLEDSAMYFCASSEFRGRNTEAFFGQGTRLTVV.

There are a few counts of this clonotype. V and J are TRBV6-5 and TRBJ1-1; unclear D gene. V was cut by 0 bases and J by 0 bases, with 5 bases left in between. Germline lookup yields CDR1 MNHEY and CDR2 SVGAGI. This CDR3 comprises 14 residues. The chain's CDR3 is CASSYSWMNTEAFF. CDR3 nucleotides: TGTGCCAGCAGTTACTCCTGGATGAACACTGAAGCTTTCTTT.

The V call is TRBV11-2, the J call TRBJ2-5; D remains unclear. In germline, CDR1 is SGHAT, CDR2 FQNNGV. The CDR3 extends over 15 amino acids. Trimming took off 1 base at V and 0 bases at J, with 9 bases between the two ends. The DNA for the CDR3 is TGTGCCAGCAGCTTAGGCGTCGGGTACCAAGAGACCCAGTACTTC. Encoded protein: CASSLGVGYQETQYF.

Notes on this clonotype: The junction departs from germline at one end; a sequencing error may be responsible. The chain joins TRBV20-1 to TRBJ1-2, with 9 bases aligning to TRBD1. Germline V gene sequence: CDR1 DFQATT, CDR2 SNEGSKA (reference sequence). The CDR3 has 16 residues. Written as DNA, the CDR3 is TGCAGTACTAGAAAACAGGGGGCCATACAGAGTTATGGCTACACCTTC. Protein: CSTRKQGAIQSYGYTF.

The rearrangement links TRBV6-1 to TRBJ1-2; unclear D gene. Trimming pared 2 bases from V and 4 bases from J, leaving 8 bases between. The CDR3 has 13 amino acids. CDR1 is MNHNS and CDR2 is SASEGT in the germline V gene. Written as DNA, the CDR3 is TGTGCCAGCAGTGAAAGGCCGCTCTATGGCTACACCTTC. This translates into CASSERPLYGYTF.

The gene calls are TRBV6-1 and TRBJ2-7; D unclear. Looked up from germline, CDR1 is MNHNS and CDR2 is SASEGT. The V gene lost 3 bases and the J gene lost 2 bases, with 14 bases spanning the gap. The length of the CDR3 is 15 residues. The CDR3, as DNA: TGTGCCAGCAGTGACGACGCGGTGGGCGCCTACGAGCAGTACTTC. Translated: CASSDDAVGAYEQYF.